This T cell receptor (beta chain) emerged from a study of T cells after yellow fever vaccination. This clonotype showed up just a few times. As yet, its antigen is unknown. 5'RACE template switching generated TCR cDNA, adding a universal primer site and UMIs. TCRdb called the 5' RACE reads again in MiXCR, with one record for every CDR3 protein. In the table there are about 350,000 distinct CDR3 sequences, roughly an eighth of which are singletons. Study-wide results and limits: It was a small share of clonotypes that appeared in both CD4 and CD8 compartments. The study re-detected most primary-vaccination clones after the booster (roughly 95% CD4, around 89% CD8). The secondary response showed a weaker magnitude and a faster peak, day 5 versus 15.

The germline gives CDR1 LGHDT, CDR2 YNNKEL (reference sequence). The ends were cut back, 3 bases at V and 2 bases at J, with 11 bases in the middle. The CDR3 has 14 residues. This TCR was recovered from a man in his late teens or twenties who received the YFV17D yellow fever vaccine. This sequence joins TRBV3-1 and TRBJ2-7; weak D call: TRBD2 (6 bases). Source: CD4+ T cells sorted from PBMCs, taken 15 days after the yellow fever booster vaccination. CDR3: CASSQQGGPYEQYF. The CDR3 DNA reads TGTGCCAGCAGCCAGCAGGGAGGACCCTACGAGCAGTACTTC.